This entry describes one T cell receptor beta chain. This sample is drawn from a study of cytomegalovirus exposure and HLA in healthy donors. Vbeta (60) and Jbeta (13) primers were used in the PCR. The repertoire was sequenced with immunoSEQ multiplex PCR; TCRdb's copy has only in-frame clones and lacks some. The sample consists of about 140,000 clones, almost 80% of them appearing once. The origin of this receptor is a man between 18 and 29 years old in good health and CMV-seronegative. The sequenced sample consisted of PBMCs.

CDR3 sequence reads: CASSSTRGSSYNEQFF. As DNA, the CDR3 is TGTGCCAGCAGCTCTACCAGGGGAAGCTCCTACAATGAGCAGTTCTTC. The rearrangement links TRBV7-9 to TRBJ2-1; the D gene is possibly TRBD1 (6 bases). Trimming shortened V by 4 bases and J by 0 bases, and 13 bases separated the two germline ends. There are 16 residues in the CDR3. The V gene's germline CDR1 is SEHNR and CDR2 FQNEAQ (reference sequence).